The clone carrying this T cell receptor (beta chain) has only a few counts. The data belong to a study of response to subunit inactivated influenza vaccine. TCRdb reanalysed the RT-PCR reads using MiXCR and keeps one entry per CDR3 protein. The sample includes roughly 500,000 distinct CDR3 sequences, around a quarter seen only once; the top ten take roughly 2.8%. CDR3 length: 19 amino acids. V shed 3 bases, J shed 0 bases, and the junction held 7 bases outside the gene matches. Germline CDR1 SGHRS, CDR2 YFSETQ. The sample was also linked to a second study, of T cells expressing NK-cell markers. Per that paper: For TCR beta, cDNA was produced by 5'RACE template switching with UMIs. The TCR beta repertoires originated in sorted CD3+CD56+NKG2C+, CD3+CD56+NKG2C- and CD3+CD56-NKG2C+ T cells. Of the CD8+ T cell pool in about 6 donors, roughly 1.0-8% was accounted for by dominant NKG2C+ clonotypes.

This sample comprised CD4+ T cells sorted from PBMCs, obtained 11 to 12 days after vaccination. The V and J genes are TRBV5-1 and TRBJ2-1; 15 nucleotides align to TRBD2. The TCR was taken from a man over 45 who received an inactivated influenza vaccine. The CDR3 coding sequence is TGCGCCAGCAGCTCGGCGGGGACTAGCGGGAGGACCTCCTACAATGAGCAGTTCTTC. Amino acid sequence: CASSSAGTSGRTSYNEQFF.